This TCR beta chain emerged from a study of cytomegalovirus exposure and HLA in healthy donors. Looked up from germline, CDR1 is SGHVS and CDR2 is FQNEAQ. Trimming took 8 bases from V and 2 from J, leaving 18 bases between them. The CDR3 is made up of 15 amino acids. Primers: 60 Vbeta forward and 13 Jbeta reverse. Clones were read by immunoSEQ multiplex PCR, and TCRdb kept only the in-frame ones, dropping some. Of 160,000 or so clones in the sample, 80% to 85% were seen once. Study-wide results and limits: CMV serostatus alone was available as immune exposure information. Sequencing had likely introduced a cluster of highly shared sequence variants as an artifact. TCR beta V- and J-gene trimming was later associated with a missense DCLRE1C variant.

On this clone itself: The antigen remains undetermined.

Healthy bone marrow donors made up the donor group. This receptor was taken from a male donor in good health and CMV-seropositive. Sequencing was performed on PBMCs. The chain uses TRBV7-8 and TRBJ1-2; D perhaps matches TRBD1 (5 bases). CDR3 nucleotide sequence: TGTGCCAGCTCCCCCTATGGGGCAGTAAACTATGGCTACACCTTC. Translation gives CASSPYGAVNYGYTF.